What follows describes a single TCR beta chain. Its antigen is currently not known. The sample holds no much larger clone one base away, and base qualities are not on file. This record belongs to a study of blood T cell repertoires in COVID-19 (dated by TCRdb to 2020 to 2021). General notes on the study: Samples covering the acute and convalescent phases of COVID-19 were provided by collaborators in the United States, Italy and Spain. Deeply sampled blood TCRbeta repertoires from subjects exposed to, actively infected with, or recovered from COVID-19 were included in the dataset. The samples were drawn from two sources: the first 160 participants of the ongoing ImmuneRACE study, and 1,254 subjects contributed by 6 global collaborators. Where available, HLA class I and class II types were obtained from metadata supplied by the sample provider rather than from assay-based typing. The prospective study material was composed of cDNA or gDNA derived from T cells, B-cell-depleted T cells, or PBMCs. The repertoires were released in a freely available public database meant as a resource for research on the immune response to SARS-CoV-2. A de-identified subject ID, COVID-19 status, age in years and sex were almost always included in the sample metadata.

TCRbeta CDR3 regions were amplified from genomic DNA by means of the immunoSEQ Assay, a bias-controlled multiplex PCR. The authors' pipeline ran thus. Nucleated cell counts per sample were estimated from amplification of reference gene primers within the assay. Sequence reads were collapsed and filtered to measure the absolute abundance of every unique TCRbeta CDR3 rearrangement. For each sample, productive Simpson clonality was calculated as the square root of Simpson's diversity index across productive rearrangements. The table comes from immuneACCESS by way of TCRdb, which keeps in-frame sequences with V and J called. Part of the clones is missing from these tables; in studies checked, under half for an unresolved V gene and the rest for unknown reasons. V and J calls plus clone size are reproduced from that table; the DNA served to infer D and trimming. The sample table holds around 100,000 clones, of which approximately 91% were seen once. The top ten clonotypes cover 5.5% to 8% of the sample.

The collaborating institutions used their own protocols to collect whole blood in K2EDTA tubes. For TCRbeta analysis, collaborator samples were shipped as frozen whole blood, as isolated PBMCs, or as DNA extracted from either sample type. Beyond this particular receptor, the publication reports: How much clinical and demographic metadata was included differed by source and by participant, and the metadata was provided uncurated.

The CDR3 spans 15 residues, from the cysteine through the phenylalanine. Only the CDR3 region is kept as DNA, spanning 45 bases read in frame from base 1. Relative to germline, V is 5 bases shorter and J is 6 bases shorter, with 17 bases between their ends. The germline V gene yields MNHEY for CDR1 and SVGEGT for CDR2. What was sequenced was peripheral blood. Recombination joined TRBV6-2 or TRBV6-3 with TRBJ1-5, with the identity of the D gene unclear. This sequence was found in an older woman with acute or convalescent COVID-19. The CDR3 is CASSPPGRLVQPQHF. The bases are TGTGCCAGCAGTCCGCCGGGTAGACTGGTTCAGCCCCAGCATTTT.